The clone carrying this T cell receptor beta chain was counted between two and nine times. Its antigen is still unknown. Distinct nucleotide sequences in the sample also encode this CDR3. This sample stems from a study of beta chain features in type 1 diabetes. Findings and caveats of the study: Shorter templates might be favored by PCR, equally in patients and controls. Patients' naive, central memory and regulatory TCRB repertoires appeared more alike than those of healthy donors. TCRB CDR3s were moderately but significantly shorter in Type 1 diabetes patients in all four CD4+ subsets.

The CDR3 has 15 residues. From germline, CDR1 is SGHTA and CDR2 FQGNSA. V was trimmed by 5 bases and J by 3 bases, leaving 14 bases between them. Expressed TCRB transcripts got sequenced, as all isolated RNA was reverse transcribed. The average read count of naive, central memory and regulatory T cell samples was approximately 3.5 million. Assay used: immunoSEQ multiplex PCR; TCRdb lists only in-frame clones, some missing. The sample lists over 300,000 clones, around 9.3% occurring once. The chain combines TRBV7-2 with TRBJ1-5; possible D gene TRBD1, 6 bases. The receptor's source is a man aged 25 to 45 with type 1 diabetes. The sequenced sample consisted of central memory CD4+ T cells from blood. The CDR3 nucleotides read TGTGCCAGCAGCCCCGGGGGGCCCACCAATCAGCCCCAGCATTTT. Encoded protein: CASSPGGPTNQPQHF.